The 7 T cell receptor beta chains below were found in one sample sequenced in a study of CD8 T cells in ankylosing spondylitis. Study observations and caveats: A TCR beta motif of eight highly homologous variants appeared characteristic of ankylosing spondylitis blood.

TCRdb re-called the 5' RACE reads through MiXCR, storing one row per CDR3 protein. Here the sample spans around 140,000 distinct CDR3 sequences, 17% being singletons. For these receptors, no antigen is known. Sequenced input: blood, either unsorted or a sorted T cell fraction (not recorded which). These receptors were taken from a male donor with ankylosing spondylitis.

This clonotype was seen only a few times. This sequence joins TRBV4-2 and TRBJ2-7, with D possibly being TRBD2 (6 bases). V was cut by 3 bases and J by 6 bases, with 15 bases left in between. From germline, CDR1 is LGHNA and CDR2 YNFKEQ. CDR3 length: 14 residues. The CDR3 sequence is CASSHGGETSEQYF. The CDR3 DNA sequence: TGTGCCAGCAGCCATGGCGGGGAAACTTCCGAGCAGTACTTC.

The rearrangement uses TRBV12-3 or TRBV12-4 and TRBJ2-3, with a weak D call TRBD1 (6 bases). Trimming removed 5 bases at V and 2 bases at J, with 23 bases between. The CDR3 is 18 residues long. This CDR3 is CASSPDGTPEESTDTQYF. The CDR3 DNA sequence: TGTGCCAGCAGTCCCGACGGGACACCTGAAGAATCCACAGATACGCAGTATTTT.

Only one count was recorded for this clonotype. This chain links TRBV6-2 or TRBV6-3 with TRBJ2-6; TRBD1 matches 7 bases. The V and J ends lost 7 bases and 2 bases, in that order; junction bases with no gene match: 5. This CDR3 spans 15 amino acids. The germline V gene encodes CDR1 MNHEY and CDR2 SVGEGT. The CDR3 DNA is TGTGCCAGCACACTCGACAGGGCTGGGGCCAACGTCCTGACTTTC. It encodes CASTLDRAGANVLTF.

The table lists this clonotype with a few counts. V is TRBV12-3 or TRBV12-4 and J is TRBJ2-2; 7 nucleotides agree with TRBD2. After removal of 5 bases from V and 2 bases from J, the junction contained 5 bases not matched to a gene. This CDR3 spans 15 amino acids. CDR3: CASSPGLRNTGELFF. The CDR3 DNA reads as TGTGCCAGCAGTCCGGGACTAAGAAACACCGGGGAGCTGTTTTTT.

In this sample, this clonotype turned up once. This chain connects TRBV4-3 to TRBJ2-1, with 7 nucleotides matching TRBD2. V was pared by 0 bases and J by 2 bases, with 7 bases of the junction left unmatched. The CDR3 has 17 amino acids. CDR1 is LGHNA and CDR2 is YSLEER in the germline V gene. The CDR3 protein is CASSQDTSGEPYNEQFF. In DNA form, the CDR3 reads TGCGCCAGCAGCCAAGATACCAGCGGGGAACCCTACAATGAGCAGTTCTTC.

This clonotype turned up a few times. This chain uses TRBV19 with TRBJ2-7, with 8 bases lining up with TRBD2. CDR3 length: 16 amino acids. Per germline, CDR1 LNHDA and CDR2 SQIVND (reference sequence). The ends lost 5 bases at V and 0 bases at J; junction bases unmatched: 9. The CDR3 here is CASSSGLAVSSYEQYF. CDR3 coding DNA: TGTGCCAGTAGTTCCGGACTAGCTGTTAGCTCCTACGAGCAGTACTTC.

There are a few counts of this clonotype. The J gene is TRBJ2-5, the V gene TRBV27; tentatively, D is TRBD2 (6 bases). This CDR3 is built from 14 residues. In germline, CDR1 is MNHEY, CDR2 SMNVEV (reference sequence). The V gene lost 3 bases and the J gene lost 0 bases, with 8 bases spanning the gap. CDR3 sequence (DNA): TGTGCCAGCAGTTTTCGGGGGTACCAAGAGACCCAGTACTTC. Its protein product is CASSFRGYQETQYF.